A selection of T cell receptor beta chains follows, all from one sample in a study of blood T cell repertoires in COVID-19. Produced via immunoSEQ multiplex PCR; TCRdb's table is partial and in-frame only. The repertoire holds over 80,000 clones, less than 90% seen once, with approximately 1.2% in the top ten. The sequencing sample was made of peripheral blood. These receptor sequences come from an elderly man with active or convalescent COVID-19. The CDR3 runs from the conserved cysteine through the conserved F or W. Not all rows give a size; the values are once, few, many and, for expanded clones, a class.

j_gene	v_gene	abundance	CDR3aa
TRBJ1-2	TRBV27	NA	CASSLQGSHYGYTF
TRBJ2-1	TRBV11-2	NA	CASSLVYTAYNEQFF
TRBJ2-7	TRBV6-5	NA	CASRIPGQGVYEQYF
TRBJ2-7	TRBV27	NA	CASSPGTRLYEQYF
TRBJ1-3	TRBV5-4	NA	CASSLRGERSGNTIYF
TRBJ1-2	TRBV6-1	NA	CASSEGQKDGYTF
TRBJ2-1	TRBV15	NA	CATSSARGPEQFF
TRBJ2-1	TRBV24-1	NA	CATSDLLLVAGGPYNEQFF
TRBJ2-1	TRBV4-2	NA	CASSQDEVREQFF
TRBJ2-1	TRBV24-1	NA	CATSDSRLAGPNNEQFF
TRBJ2-7	TRBV4-3	NA	CASSGEVSYEQYF
TRBJ1-6	TRBV28	NA	CASSSKQASSYNSPLHF
TRBJ2-7	TRBV7-2	NA	CASSFRQYGYEQYF
TRBJ2-2	TRBV2	once	CASSGTSGRDSGELFF
TRBJ1-1	TRBV2	NA	CASTSFMNTEAFF
TRBJ1-1	TRBV11-2	NA	CASSFGTVIEAFF
TRBJ2-3	TRBV4-2	NA	CASSVIQGARDTQYF
TRBJ2-2	TRBV5-3	NA	CARSGTSGRENTGELFF
TRBJ1-5	TRBV28	NA	CASSLGTPNDNQPQHF
TRBJ1-3	TRBV4-1	NA	CASSPSPQGNTIYF
TRBJ2-1	TRBV9	NA	CASSAPSGNYNEQFF
TRBJ2-1	TRBV7-9	NA	CASSQGQTRPYNEQFF
TRBJ1-1	TRBV6-5	NA	CASSIDMNTEAFF
TRBJ1-4	TRBV2	NA	CASSLGSANEKLFF
TRBJ2-7	TRBV6-6	few	CASSYSNPGYEQYF
TRBJ2-1	TRBV2	once	CASSSGQGWDEQFF
TRBJ1-5	TRBV9	NA	CASSPTGGRQPQHF
TRBJ1-5	TRBV5-4	NA	CASSLGVQNQPQHF
TRBJ1-4	TRBV6-5	NA	CASALTAATNEKLFF
TRBJ2-5	TRBV5-1	NA	CASRNTGGPPAQYF
TRBJ2-7	TRBV28	NA	CASSLYGTGEDF
TRBJ2-7	TRBV4-1	NA	CASSQGRDTGYEQYF
TRBJ1-1	TRBV6-4	NA	CASSQQGVGNTEAFF
TRBJ2-7	TRBV4-1	once	CASSQDPYRGRSEQYF
TRBJ2-7	TRBV19	NA	CASSIGLAGGPSREQYF
TRBJ2-7	TRBV2	NA	CASNFGGSSYEQYF
TRBJ1-5	TRBV18	once	CASSPAGGDQPQHF
TRBJ2-5	TRBV7-3	NA	CASSPEAGETQYF
TRBJ1-1	TRBV6-5	NA	CASSYGRGTEAFF
TRBJ2-3	TRBV9	NA	CASSARDSSDTQYF
TRBJ2-2	TRBV5-4	NA	CASSVPTSGRATGELFF